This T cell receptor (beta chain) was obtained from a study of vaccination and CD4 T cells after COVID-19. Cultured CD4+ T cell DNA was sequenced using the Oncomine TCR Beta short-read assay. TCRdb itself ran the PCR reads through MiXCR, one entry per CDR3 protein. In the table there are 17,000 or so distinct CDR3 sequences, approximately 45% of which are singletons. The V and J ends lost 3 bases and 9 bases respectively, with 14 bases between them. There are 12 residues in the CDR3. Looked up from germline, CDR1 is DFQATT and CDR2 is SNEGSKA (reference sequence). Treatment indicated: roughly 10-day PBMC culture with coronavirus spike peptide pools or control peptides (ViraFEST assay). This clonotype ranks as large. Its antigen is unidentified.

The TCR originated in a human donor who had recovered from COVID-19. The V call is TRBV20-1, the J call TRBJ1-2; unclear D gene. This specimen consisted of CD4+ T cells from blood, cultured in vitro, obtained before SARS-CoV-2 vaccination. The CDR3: CSARGQSERYTF. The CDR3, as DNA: TGCAGTGCTAGGGGTCAGAGTGAACGCTACACCTTC.